Below, 17 T cell receptor beta chains from the same sample are listed, as sequenced in a study of spatial heterogeneity in lung cancer. Time point indicated: sample taken at primary tumor resection. Whole-study results and caveats: Tumors with more nonsynonymous mutations had more expanded intratumoral alpha and beta TCRs.

No antigen has been assigned to these receptors. One entry per CDR3 protein results from TCRdb running MiXCR on the 5' RACE reads. The data hold around 8,000 distinct CDR3 sequences, with approximately 9% observed a single time. The input for sequencing was lung tumor tissue, taken at surgery. Receptors were obtained from a male donor with early-stage non-small cell lung cancer.

This clonotype was picked up many times. This beta chain was picked up by a library intended for alpha chains and is off target, so its count carries little meaning. The chain couples TRBV7-2 to TRBJ2-5; a weak D match, TRBD2 (5 bases). This CDR3 region has 13 residues. The germline V gene has CDR1 SGHTA and CDR2 FQGNSA. V was pared by 4 bases and J by 5 bases, with 11 bases between. CDR3 amino acids: CASSSGIGETQYF. DNA of the CDR3: TGTGCCAGCAGCTCGGGAATAGGGGAGACCCAGTACTTC.

This clonotype was detected many times. Because the library targeted alpha chains, this beta chain is an off-target read whose size means little. V and J are TRBV5-1 and TRBJ1-2; 7 positions agree with TRBD1. The trim removed 0 bases at V and 2 bases at J, leaving 7 bases unmatched. Germline CDR1 is SGHRS and CDR2 is YFSETQ. The CDR3 contains 16 residues. The CDR3 loop is CASSLVGSTGNYGYTF. In DNA, the CDR3 is TGCGCCAGCAGCTTGGTTGGTTCGACAGGGAACTATGGCTACACCTTC.

This clonotype qualifies as medium-sized. This beta chain is an unintended read in a library built for alpha chains; its size means little. The rearrangement uses TRBV5-1 and TRBJ2-3; 7 bases fit TRBD2. This CDR3 has 16 residues. Trimming removed 0 bases from V and 0 bases from J; junction bases left unmatched: 4. Germline CDR1 and CDR2: SGHRS and YFSETQ. The DNA of the CDR3 is TGCGCCAGCAGCTTGGCGGCTAGCGGAAGCACAGATACGCAGTATTTT. Translated, it gives CASSLAASGSTDTQYF. Combining the CDR3 with reference TRBV5-1 and TRBJ2-3 gives the whole variable domain KAGVTQTPRYLIKTRGQQVTLSCSPISGHRSVSWYQQTPGQGLQFLFEYFSETQRNKGNFPGRFSGRQFSNSRSEMNVSTLELGDSALYLCASSLAASGSTDTQYFGPGTRLTVL.

This clonotype is medium-sized. The size of this beta chain means little, since it is a stray read in a library made for alpha chains. The chain recombines TRBV5-5 with TRBJ2-2; 8 bases fit TRBD1. This CDR3 comprises 14 residues. Germline lookup yields CDR1 SGHKS and CDR2 YYEKEE (reference sequence). After removal of 4 bases from V and 6 bases from J, the junction contained 5 bases not matched to a gene. The CDR3 DNA reads as TGTGCCAGCAGCCGACAGGGGAGTCCCGGGGAGCTGTTTTTT. Translation: CASSRQGSPGELFF.

Note on this clonotype: Being off target in a library aimed at alpha chains, this beta chain has a size of little meaning. V gene TRBV27 combines with J gene TRBJ2-1; 12 nucleotides align to TRBD2. This CDR3 comprises 14 residues. CDR1 is MNHEY and CDR2 is SMNVEV in the germline V gene (reference sequence). V shed 7 bases, J shed 6 bases, and the junction held 4 bases outside the gene matches. CDR3 loop: CASKLAGGVNEQFF. CDR3 sequence (DNA): TGTGCCAGCAAACTAGCGGGAGGAGTCAATGAGCAGTTCTTC.

This clonotype was picked up many times. The library was prepared for alpha chains; this beta chain is a stray read, so its frequency means little. The chain combines TRBV25-1 with TRBJ1-2, with D tentatively TRBD1 (5 bases). The CDR3 spans 13 residues. Germline V gene data show CDR1 as MGHDK and CDR2 as SYGVNS. Trimming left V 7 bases short and J 4 bases short, with 13 bases between. CDR3 loop: CASKARVGYGYTF. CDR3 bases: TGTGCCAGCAAGGCCAGGGTTGGCTATGGCTACACCTTC.

This clonotype was counted at least ten times. This beta chain is a stray read from a library made for alpha chains; its abundance is not meaningful. V gene TRBV9 combines with J gene TRBJ2-1, with TRBD2 matching 9 bases. V trimming: 0 bases; J trimming: 4 bases; junction bases outside the gene matches: 2. This CDR3 is built from 15 residues. CDR1 SGDLS and CDR2 YYNGEE come from the germline V gene. DNA of the CDR3: TGTGCCAGCAGCGTAGCGCTAGCGGGATACAATGAGCAGTTCTTC. Protein: CASSVALAGYNEQFF. The variable domain in full, completed from reference TRBV9 and TRBJ2-1, reads DSGVTQTPKHLITATGQRVTLRCSPRSGDLSVYWYQQSLDQGLQFLIQYYNGEERAKGNILERFSAQQFPDLHSELNLSSLELGDSALYFCASSVALAGYNEQFFGPGTRLTVL.

This clonotype came up many times. The size of this beta chain means little, since it is a stray read in a library made for alpha chains. This chain uses TRBV29-1 with TRBJ2-5; 12 nucleotides line up with TRBD2. Germline values: CDR1 SQVTM, CDR2 ANQGSEA. The V and J ends lost 4 bases and 5 bases, in that order; junction bases with no gene match: 8. The CDR3 is 15 amino acids. The CDR3 loop is CSVAPILAGGETQYF. CDR3 nucleotide sequence: TGCAGCGTTGCCCCAATCCTAGCGGGAGGGGAGACCCAGTACTTC.

This clonotype was counted many times. Found in a library prepared for alpha chains, this beta chain is an off-target read, and its abundance has little meaning. The chain links TRBV20-1 to TRBJ2-2; possible D gene TRBD1, 5 bases. The germline V gene encodes CDR1 DFQATT and CDR2 SNEGSKA (reference sequence). CDR3 length: 12 amino acids. V dropped 5 bases and J dropped 5 bases, with 9 bases sitting between them. CDR3: CSADSRTGELFF. The CDR3, as DNA: TGCAGTGCTGACAGTCGTACCGGGGAGCTGTTTTTT.

This clonotype is termed medium-sized (0.01 to 0.1%). As an off-target read in a library built for alpha chains, this beta chain has a frequency of little significance. This chain links TRBV30 with TRBJ2-3; D remains ambiguous. Looked up from germline, CDR1 is GTSNPN and CDR2 is SVGIG (reference sequence). This CDR3 comprises 16 residues. V was pared by 3 bases and J by 6 bases, with 22 bases between. The CDR3 loop reads CAWSVRSRPGRDTQYF. The CDR3 bases are TGTGCCTGGAGCGTTAGGTCTCGGCCTGGTCGGGATACGCAGTATTTT.

This clonotype was seen a few times. This beta chain is an unintended read in a library built for alpha chains; its size means little. The chain links TRBV6-1 to TRBJ1-1; 7 positions match TRBD1. The germline V gene has CDR1 MNHNS and CDR2 SASEGT. Unmatched junction bases numbered 8, after V lost 11 bases and J lost 2 bases. The CDR3 runs 13 residues. The CDR3 DNA follows: TGTGCCGGTAGGAGAGGGGGCAACACTGAAGCTTTCTTT. Translation gives CAGRRGGNTEAFF.

Relative to its sample, this clonotype is medium-sized (0.01 to 0.1%). Because the library targeted alpha chains, this beta chain is an off-target read whose size means little. The gene calls are TRBV7-3 and TRBJ1-6; D unclear. This CDR3 spans 13 amino acids. CDR1 and CDR2 from the germline V gene are SGHTA and FQGTGA. V lost 3 bases to trimming and J lost 10 bases, with 10 bases between them. The CDR3 bases are TGTGCCAGCAGCTTCGATCGGAACTCACCCCTCCACTTT. Residues: CASSFDRNSPLHF.

This clonotype has more than one count but fewer than ten. Found in a library prepared for alpha chains, this beta chain is an off-target read, and its abundance has little meaning. The V call is TRBV12-3 or TRBV12-4, the J call TRBJ2-1; D is undetermined. This CDR3 contains 13 residues. V dropped 2 bases and J dropped 3 bases, with 5 bases sitting between them. The CDR3 DNA follows: TGTGCCAGCAGTTTAAACCTCTACAATGAGCAGTTCTTC. Encoded protein: CASSLNLYNEQFF.

This clonotype qualifies as medium-sized (0.01 to 0.1%). This beta chain is a stray read from a library made for alpha chains; its abundance is not meaningful. The rearrangement joins TRBV28 to TRBJ2-5, with 8 bases matching TRBD2. CDR1 and CDR2 from the germline V gene are MDHEN and SYDVKM. This CDR3 region has 14 residues. The junction had 13 bases not matched to a gene; V was cut back by 7 bases and J by 9 bases. The CDR3 DNA follows: TGTGCCAGCATACCAGGACTAGCTCCTGAAGCCCAGTACTTC. As protein: CASIPGLAPEAQYF.

This clonotype was seen repeatedly, ten times or more. This beta chain came through as a stray read in a library set up for alpha chains, and its size says little. This chain links TRBV10-3 with TRBJ2-5; 7 bases fit TRBD1. Germline V gives CDR1 ENHRY, CDR2 SYGVKD. The CDR3 extends over 14 amino acids. The J segment lost 4 bases and the V segment lost 5 bases, leaving 7 bases of the junction unmatched. The CDR3 loop reads CAISPDRVGETQYF. The CDR3 DNA reads TGTGCCATCAGTCCCGACAGGGTTGGAGAGACCCAGTACTTC.

This clonotype is medium-sized. This beta chain turned up in a library designed for alpha chains; as an off-target read, its abundance says little. This rearrangement joins TRBV7-2 to TRBJ2-5, with D unclear. V dropped 1 base and J dropped 5 bases, with 8 bases sitting between them. The CDR3 contains 13 residues. Per the germline V gene, CDR1 is SGHTA and CDR2 is FQGNSA. The CDR3 sequence is CASSLGSRETQYF. In DNA form, the CDR3 reads TGTGCCAGCAGCTTAGGGAGTAGGGAGACCCAGTACTTC.

Worth noting for this clonotype: Within a library made for alpha chains, this beta chain is off target, and its count is uninformative. V is TRBV4-3 and J is TRBJ1-4; 7 nucleotides agree with TRBD1. After removal of 4 bases from V and 5 bases from J, the junction contained 13 bases not matched to a gene. The CDR3 has 17 residues. CDR1 and CDR2 (germline): LGHNA, YSLEER. CDR3: CASSRSLYRTGNEKLFF. CDR3 in DNA: TGCGCCAGCAGCCGGTCGCTTTACCGGACAGGCAATGAAAAACTGTTTTTT.